This T cell receptor (beta chain) appears in the sequencing data of a study of cytomegalovirus exposure and HLA in healthy donors. In its sample, this clone was seen once. Primers included in the PCR were 60 Vbeta and 13 Jbeta primers. Using immunoSEQ multiplex PCR, the repertoire was profiled, and TCRdb retains in-frame clones only, with some absent. The sample lists approximately 77,000 clones, around 78% occurring once. CDR3 length equals 16 residues. The V and J ends lost 0 bases and 2 bases respectively, with 12 bases between them. The V gene's germline CDR1 is SGHNT and CDR2 YYREEE (reference sequence).

J is TRBJ1-3 and V is TRBV5-4; D uncertain. The sequence came from a man aged 35 to 55 in good health and CMV-seronegative. Sample: PBMCs. CDR3 loop: CASSLGPGLAGNTIYF. The CDR3 region has the DNA TGTGCCAGCAGCTTGGGCCCGGGGTTGGCTGGAAACACCATATATTTT. The full variable domain, with the rest looked up from reference TRBV5-4 and TRBJ1-3, is ETGVTQSPTHLIKTRGQQVTLRCSSQSGHNTVSWYQQALGQGPQFIFQYYREEENGRGNFPPRFSGLQFPNYSSELNVNALELDDSALYLCASSLGPGLAGNTIYFGEGSWLTVV.